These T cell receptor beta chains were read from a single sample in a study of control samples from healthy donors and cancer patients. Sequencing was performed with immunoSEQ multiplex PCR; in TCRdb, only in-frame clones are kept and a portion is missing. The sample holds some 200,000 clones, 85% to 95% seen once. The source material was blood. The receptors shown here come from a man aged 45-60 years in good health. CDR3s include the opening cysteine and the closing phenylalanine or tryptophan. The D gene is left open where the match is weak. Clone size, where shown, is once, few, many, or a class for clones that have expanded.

CDR3: CASSWGLKNIQYF; DNA: TGTGCCAGCAGTTGGGGCCTCAAAAACATTCAGTACTTC; size: NA; V: TRBV25-1; D: NA; J: TRBJ2-4
CDR3: CASNPRLAGGFNEQFF; DNA: TGTGCCAGCAACCCCCGTCTAGCGGGGGGGTTCAATGAGCAGTTCTTC; size: NA; V: TRBV9; D: TRBD2; J: TRBJ2-1
CDR3: CASSKDRAREQYF; DNA: TGTGCCAGCAGCAAAGACAGGGCCCGCGAGCAGTACTTC; size: NA; V: TRBV28; D: TRBD1; J: TRBJ2-7
CDR3: CASSQGRYTEAFF; DNA: TGTGCCAGCAGCCAAGGTCGATACACTGAAGCTTTCTTT; size: NA; V: TRBV14; D: NA; J: TRBJ1-1
CDR3: CASSSDRGLYGYTF; DNA: TGTGCCAGCAGTTCAGACAGGGGGCTGTATGGCTACACCTTC; size: NA; V: TRBV28; D: TRBD1; J: TRBJ1-2
CDR3: CASSIVGSTVSNQPQHF; DNA: TGTGCCAGTAGTATAGTAGGTTCGACAGTTAGCAATCAGCCCCAGCATTTT; size: NA; V: TRBV19; D: NA; J: TRBJ1-5
CDR3: CASSLDRGSYNEQFF; DNA: TGTGCCAGCAGTCTGGACAGGGGTTCCTACAATGAGCAGTTCTTC; size: NA; V: TRBV2; D: TRBD1; J: TRBJ2-1
CDR3: CASSLDLAATGELFF; DNA: TGTGCCAGCAGCTTAGATCTAGCGGCCACCGGGGAGCTGTTTTTT; size: NA; V: TRBV11-2; D: TRBD2; J: TRBJ2-2
CDR3: CASSLGQGNTIYF; DNA: TGTGCCAGCAGCCTCGGACAGGGAAACACCATATATTTT; size: NA; V: TRBV7-9; D: NA; J: TRBJ1-3
CDR3: CASSSQGREEKLFF; DNA: TGCGCCAGCAGCTCACAGGGAAGAGAAGAAAAACTGTTTTTT; size: NA; V: TRBV5-1; D: NA; J: TRBJ1-4
CDR3: CASNPRGANTGELFF; DNA: TGTGCCAGCAATCCCAGGGGCGCGAACACCGGGGAGCTGTTTTTT; size: NA; V: TRBV6-5; D: NA; J: TRBJ2-2
CDR3: CSVEAGQIRETQYF; DNA: TGCAGCGTTGAGGCGGGACAGATCCGAGAGACCCAGTACTTC; size: NA; V: TRBV29-1; D: NA; J: TRBJ2-5
CDR3: CASSQGDAGTEAFF; DNA: TGTGCCAGCAGCCAAGGGGACGCGGGCACTGAAGCTTTCTTT; size: once; V: TRBV4-2; D: NA; J: TRBJ1-1
CDR3: CASSVLWAGDTQYF; DNA: TGTGCCAGCAGCGTATTATGGGCTGGAGATACGCAGTATTTT; size: NA; V: TRBV9; D: NA; J: TRBJ2-3
CDR3: CASSFEGWFADTQYF; DNA: TGTGCCAGCAGTTTTGAGGGCTGGTTCGCAGATACGCAGTATTTT; size: NA; V: TRBV27; D: NA; J: TRBJ2-3
CDR3: CASSLSRTSGGPGFFNTQYF; DNA: TGTGCCAGCAGTTTATCTAGGACTAGCGGGGGGCCTGGTTTTTTTAATACGCAGTATTTT; size: NA; V: TRBV27; D: TRBD2; J: TRBJ2-3
CDR3: CASSLEWSGELFF; DNA: TGCGCCAGCAGCTTGGAGTGGTCCGGGGAGCTGTTTTTT; size: NA; V: TRBV5-1; D: NA; J: TRBJ2-2
CDR3: CASSARGNRNTEAFF; DNA: TGTGCCAGCAGCGCACGAGGGAATAGAAACACTGAAGCTTTCTTT; size: few; V: TRBV9; D: NA; J: TRBJ1-1
CDR3: CASSLTSGGETQYF; DNA: TGTGCCAGCAGCTTAACTAGCGGTGGAGAGACCCAGTACTTC; size: NA; V: TRBV7-9; D: TRBD2; J: TRBJ2-5
CDR3: CASRAVQGTEAFF; DNA: TGCGCCAGCAGGGCGGTTCAGGGGACTGAAGCTTTCTTT; size: NA; V: TRBV5-1; D: NA; J: TRBJ1-1
CDR3: CASSRTRDRGTPYEQYF; DNA: TGTGCCAGCTCACGAACCCGGGACAGGGGAACCCCCTACGAGCAGTACTTC; size: NA; V: TRBV18; D: TRBD1; J: TRBJ2-7
CDR3: CASSGAGNEQFF; DNA: TGTGCCAGCAGCGGGGCCGGCAATGAGCAGTTCTTC; size: NA; V: TRBV7-2; D: NA; J: TRBJ2-1
CDR3: CASSLNTQAVRIF; DNA: TGTGCCAGCAGTTTGAATACGCAAGCCGTCCGGATCTTT; size: NA; V: TRBV12-3/TRBV12-4; D: NA; J: TRBJ1-1
CDR3: CASSDKGTGGYTEAFF; DNA: TGTGCCAGCAGCGATAAGGGGACAGGGGGTTACACTGAAGCTTTCTTT; size: NA; V: TRBV27; D: TRBD1; J: TRBJ1-1
CDR3: CATTGTGANVLTF; DNA: TGTGCCACTACAGGGACTGGGGCCAACGTCCTGACTTTC; size: NA; V: TRBV19; D: NA; J: TRBJ2-6
CDR3: CASSQDRGPTLSYEQYF; DNA: TGTGCCAGCAGCCAGGACAGGGGCCCTACTCTCTCCTACGAGCAGTACTTC; size: NA; V: TRBV28; D: TRBD1; J: TRBJ2-7
CDR3: CASTPIGRGQPQHF; DNA: TGTGCCAGTACCCCCATTGGGAGGGGACAGCCCCAGCATTTT; size: NA; V: TRBV19; D: NA; J: TRBJ1-5
CDR3: CASRGRDEAFF; DNA: TGTGCCAGCAGGGGGCGGGATGAAGCTTTCTTT; size: NA; V: TRBV3-1/TRBV3-2; D: NA; J: TRBJ1-1
CDR3: CATRTGGTYEQYF; DNA: TGTGCCACCCGGACAGGGGGCACCTACGAGCAGTACTTC; size: NA; V: TRBV10-3; D: TRBD1; J: TRBJ2-7
CDR3: CASSFPGPGNTIYF; DNA: TGTGCCAGCAGCTTTCCGGGCCCTGGAAACACCATATATTTT; size: NA; V: TRBV5-4; D: NA; J: TRBJ1-3
CDR3: CASSAEPVGQEGEQYF; DNA: TGCGCCAGCAGCGCTGAACCAGTTGGACAGGAAGGCGAGCAGTACTTC; size: NA; V: TRBV5-1; D: TRBD1; J: TRBJ2-7
CDR3: CASSSFEGGKLSGYTF; DNA: TGTGCCAGCAGTTCCTTTGAGGGGGGCAAGCTATCTGGCTACACCTTC; size: NA; V: TRBV25-1; D: NA; J: TRBJ1-2
CDR3: CATSRAKQDNQPQHF; DNA: TGTGCCACCAGCAGAGCGAAGCAGGACAATCAGCCCCAGCATTTT; size: NA; V: TRBV15; D: NA; J: TRBJ1-5
CDR3: CASSVAGTGVYEQYF; DNA: TGTGCCAGCAGCGTAGCGGGGACAGGGGTCTACGAGCAGTACTTC; size: NA; V: TRBV9; D: TRBD1; J: TRBJ2-7